This TCR beta chain emerged from a study of blood T cells in healthy people across ages. About the research overall: About one barcoded beta molecule was captured per two T cells (by template switching).

The CDR3 is made up of 13 amino acids. This clonotype was recorded once. Donor samples were obtained from healthy Caucasian individuals from Russia, aged about 6 to 95. A second PCR, run for roughly 7 to 11 cycles, used a sample-barcoded 5' primer plus a J-beta primer mix. TCRdb re-analysed the 5' RACE reads in MiXCR, keeping a single row per CDR3 protein. Of 730,000 or so distinct CDR3 sequences listed, 35% to 50% are singletons. The chain combines TRBV21-1 with TRBJ2-5. Judging by the DNA end, TRBJ2-7 fits better; the J call may be wrong. TRBV21-1 is a recognized pseudogene. The sample comprised blood. The receptor comes from a man older than 75 in good health. The CDR3 nucleotides read TGTGCCAGCAGCCCCGACCAACTCTACGAGCAGTACTTC. It specifies CASSPDQLYEQYF.